What follows describes a single T cell receptor (beta chain). No antigen is known for it. This entry comes from a study of vaccination and CD4 T cells after COVID-19. Study details: Four females and six males made up the convalescents, two of whom were Hispanic. Post-COVID samples were collected a median about 95 days following diagnosis, spanning 35 to 161. As their vaccination, participants received two doses of either BNT162b2 or mRNA-1273 vaccine.

Notes on the study in general: Spike mono-reactivity marked 304 of 307 vaccine-specific clones in convalescent patients.

CDR3 length: 16 amino acids. TCRdb processed the PCR reads anew with MiXCR; each CDR3 protein has one entry. Of about 20,000 distinct CDR3 sequences listed, roughly 62% are singletons. The V gene is TRBV21-1, the J gene TRBJ2-1; the table names TRBD2, a call not compared with the DNA. TRBV21-1 is annotated as a pseudogene. The specimen was CD4+ T cells from blood, collected before SARS-CoV-2 vaccination. The TCR comes from a human donor who had recovered from COVID-19. CDR3 coding DNA: TGTGCCAGCAGCAAGGCAAGCGGGAGGGCCTACAATGAGCAGTTCTTC. Protein sequence: CASSKASGRAYNEQFF.